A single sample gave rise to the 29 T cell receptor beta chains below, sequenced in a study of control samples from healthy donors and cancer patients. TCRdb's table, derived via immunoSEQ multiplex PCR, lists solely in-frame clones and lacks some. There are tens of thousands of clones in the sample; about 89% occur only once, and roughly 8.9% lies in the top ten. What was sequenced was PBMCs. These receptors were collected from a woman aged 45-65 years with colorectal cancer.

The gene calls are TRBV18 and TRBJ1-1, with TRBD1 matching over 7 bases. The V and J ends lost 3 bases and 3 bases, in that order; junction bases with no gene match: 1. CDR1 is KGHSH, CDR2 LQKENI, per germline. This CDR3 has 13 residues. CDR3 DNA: TGTGCCAGCTCACCTACAGGGGACACTGAAGCTTTCTTT. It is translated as CASSPTGDTEAFF. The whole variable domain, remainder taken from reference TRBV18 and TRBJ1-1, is NAGVMQNPRHLVRRRGQEARLRCSPMKGHSHVYWYRQLPEEGLKFMVYLQKENIIDESGMPKERFSAEFPKEGPSILRIQQVVRGDSAAYFCASSPTGDTEAFFGQGTRLTVV.

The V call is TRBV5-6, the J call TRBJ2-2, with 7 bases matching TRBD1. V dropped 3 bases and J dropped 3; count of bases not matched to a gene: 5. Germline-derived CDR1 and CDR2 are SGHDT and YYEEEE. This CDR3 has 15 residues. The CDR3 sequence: CASSYGTAYTGELFF. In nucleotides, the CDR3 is TGTGCCAGCAGCTACGGGACAGCATACACCGGGGAGCTGTTTTTT.

CDR3 in amino acids: CASTRTSKETQYF. CDR3 bases: TGTGCCAGTACCCGGACTAGCAAAGAGACCCAGTACTTC. The chain has TRBV10-3 and TRBJ2-5; 8 nucleotides line up with TRBD2. J gave up 3 bases and V 10 bases, and 7 bases lay outside the gene matches. Looked up from germline, CDR1 is ENHRY and CDR2 is SYGVKD. This CDR3 region has 13 residues.

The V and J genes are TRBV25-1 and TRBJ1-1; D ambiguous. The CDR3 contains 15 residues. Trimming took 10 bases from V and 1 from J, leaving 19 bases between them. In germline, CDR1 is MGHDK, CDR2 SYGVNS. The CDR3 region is CANNHPLGPNTEAFF. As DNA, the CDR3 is TGTGCCAACAACCATCCCTTAGGGCCGAACACTGAAGCTTTCTTT.

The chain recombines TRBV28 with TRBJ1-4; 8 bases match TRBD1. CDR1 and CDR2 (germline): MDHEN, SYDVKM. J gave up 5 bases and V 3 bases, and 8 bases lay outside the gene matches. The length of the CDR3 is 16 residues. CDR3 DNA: TGTGCCAGCAGTTTCTCCTGGACAGGGAGCAATGAAAAACTGTTTTTT. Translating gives CASSFSWTGSNEKLFF. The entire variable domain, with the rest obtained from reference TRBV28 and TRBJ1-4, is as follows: DVKVTQSSRYLVKRTGEKVFLECVQDMDHENMFWYRQDPGLGLRLIYFSYDVKMKEKGDIPEGYSVSREKKERFSLILESASTNQTSMYLCASSFSWTGSNEKLFFGSGTQLSVL.

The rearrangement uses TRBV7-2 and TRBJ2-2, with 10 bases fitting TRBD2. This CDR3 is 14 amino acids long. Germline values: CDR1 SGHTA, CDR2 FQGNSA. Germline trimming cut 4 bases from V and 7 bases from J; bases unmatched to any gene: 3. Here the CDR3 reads CASSSGLAIGELFF. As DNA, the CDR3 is TGTGCCAGCAGCTCGGGACTAGCGATCGGGGAGCTGTTTTTT.

This CDR3 reads CASSTSPGRTSGANVLTF. The DNA of the CDR3 is TGTGCCAGCAGCACTTCTCCGGGACGGACTTCTGGGGCCAACGTCCTGACTTTC. The V and J genes are TRBV21-1 and TRBJ2-6. TRBV21-1 is an annotated pseudogene. The CDR3 is made up of 18 amino acids.

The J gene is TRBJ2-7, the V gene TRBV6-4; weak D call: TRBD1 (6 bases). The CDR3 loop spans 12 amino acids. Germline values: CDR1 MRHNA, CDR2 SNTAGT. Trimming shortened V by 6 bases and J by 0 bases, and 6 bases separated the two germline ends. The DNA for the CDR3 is TGTGCCAGCAGGGACAGCTCCTACGAGCAGTACGTC. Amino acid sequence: CASRDSSYEQYV.

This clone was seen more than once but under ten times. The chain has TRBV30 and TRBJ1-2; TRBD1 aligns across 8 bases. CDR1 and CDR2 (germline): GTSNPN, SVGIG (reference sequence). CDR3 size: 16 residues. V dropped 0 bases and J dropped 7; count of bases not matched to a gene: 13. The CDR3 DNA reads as TGTGCCTGGAGTGTAAGGGGACAGGTCCCTAGGACTGGCTACACCTTC. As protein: CAWSVRGQVPRTGYTF.

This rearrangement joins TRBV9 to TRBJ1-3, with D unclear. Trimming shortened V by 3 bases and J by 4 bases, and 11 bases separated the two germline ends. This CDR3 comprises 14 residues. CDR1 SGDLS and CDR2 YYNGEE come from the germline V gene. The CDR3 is CASSALTGGNTIYF. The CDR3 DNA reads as TGTGCCAGCAGCGCGCTTACTGGCGGAAACACCATATATTTT.

CDR3: CASSLGGLGNEKLFF. As DNA, the CDR3 is TGTGCCAGCAGCTTAGGGGGCCTTGGTAATGAAAAACTGTTTTTT. The chain couples TRBV7-2 to TRBJ1-4; a weak D match, TRBD1 (5 bases). V dropped 1 base and J dropped 4 bases, with 10 bases sitting between them. Germline CDR1 is SGHTA and CDR2 is FQGNSA. This CDR3 spans 15 amino acids.

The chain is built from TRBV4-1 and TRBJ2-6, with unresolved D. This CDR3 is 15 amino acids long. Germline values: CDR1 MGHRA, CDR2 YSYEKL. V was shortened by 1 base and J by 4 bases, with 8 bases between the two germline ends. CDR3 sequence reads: CASSQVVGGANVLTF. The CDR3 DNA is TGCGCCAGCAGCCAAGTGGTAGGGGGGGCCAACGTCCTGACTTTC.

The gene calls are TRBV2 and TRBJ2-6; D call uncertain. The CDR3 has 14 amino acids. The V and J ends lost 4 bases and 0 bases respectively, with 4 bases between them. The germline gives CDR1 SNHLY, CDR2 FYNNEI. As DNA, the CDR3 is TGTGCCAGCAGTGGGAGCTCTGGGGCCAACGTCCTGACTTTC. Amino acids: CASSGSSGANVLTF.

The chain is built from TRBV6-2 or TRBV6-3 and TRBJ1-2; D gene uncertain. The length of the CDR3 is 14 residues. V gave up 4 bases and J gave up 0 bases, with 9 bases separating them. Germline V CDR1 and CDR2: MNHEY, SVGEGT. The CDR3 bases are TGTGCCAGCAGTTCCAGGCCTTCTAACTATGGCTACACCTTC. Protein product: CASSSRPSNYGYTF.

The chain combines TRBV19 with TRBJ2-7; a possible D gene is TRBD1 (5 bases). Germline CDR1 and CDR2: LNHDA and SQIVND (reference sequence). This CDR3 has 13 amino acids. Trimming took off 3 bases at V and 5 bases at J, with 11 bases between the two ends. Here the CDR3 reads CASSIGAGNEQYV. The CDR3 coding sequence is TGTGCCAGTAGTATTGGGGCTGGCAACGAGCAGTACGTC.

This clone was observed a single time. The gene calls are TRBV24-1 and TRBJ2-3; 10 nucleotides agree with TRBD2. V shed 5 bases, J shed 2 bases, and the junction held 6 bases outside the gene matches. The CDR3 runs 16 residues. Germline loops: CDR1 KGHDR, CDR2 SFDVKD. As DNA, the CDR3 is TGTGCCACCAGTGTCCGAGCGGGGGGGGCCACAGATACGCAGTATTTT. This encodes CATSVRAGGATDTQYF.

The CDR3 sequence: CASSPRSGRGFQETQYF. DNA of the CDR3: TGTGCCAGCAGCCCCCGCTCGGGGCGGGGGTTCCAGGAGACCCAGTACTTC. This chain connects TRBV7-8 to TRBJ2-5, with 7 bases identical to TRBD2. The CDR3 spans 17 residues. V shed 5 bases and J 5 bases; nucleotides not matched to a gene: 17. Germline-derived CDR1 and CDR2 are SGHVS and FQNEAQ.

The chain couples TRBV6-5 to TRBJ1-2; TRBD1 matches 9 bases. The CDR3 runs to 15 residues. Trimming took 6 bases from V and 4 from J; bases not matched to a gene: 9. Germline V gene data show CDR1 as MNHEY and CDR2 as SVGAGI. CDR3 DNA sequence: TGTGCCAGCAGACCCGCAGGGGGACAGGGCTATGGCTACACCTTC. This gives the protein CASRPAGGQGYGYTF.

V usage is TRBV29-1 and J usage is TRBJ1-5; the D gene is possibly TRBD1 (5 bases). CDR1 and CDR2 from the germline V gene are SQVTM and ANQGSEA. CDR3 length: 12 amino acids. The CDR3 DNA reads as TGCAGTGCCGGGGACCCCGATCAGCCCCAGCATTTT. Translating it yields CSAGDPDQPQHF.

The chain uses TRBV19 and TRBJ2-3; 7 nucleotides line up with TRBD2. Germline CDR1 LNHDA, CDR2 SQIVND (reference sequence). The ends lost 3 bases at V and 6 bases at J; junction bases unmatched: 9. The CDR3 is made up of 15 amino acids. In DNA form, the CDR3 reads TGTGCCAGTAGTATGGTAGCGGGTGTGGGGGATACGCAGTATTTT. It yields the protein CASSMVAGVGDTQYF.

CDR3 DNA sequence: TGTGCCAGCAGCCAAAAGGGGGCTGTTGGCTACACCTTC. The encoded protein is CASSQKGAVGYTF. The rearrangement links TRBV7-3 to TRBJ1-2; 7 nucleotides match TRBD1. The CDR3 is 13 residues long. Germline lookup yields CDR1 SGHTA and CDR2 FQGTGA. With V trimmed by 5 bases and J by 7 bases, 7 bases remained unmatched.

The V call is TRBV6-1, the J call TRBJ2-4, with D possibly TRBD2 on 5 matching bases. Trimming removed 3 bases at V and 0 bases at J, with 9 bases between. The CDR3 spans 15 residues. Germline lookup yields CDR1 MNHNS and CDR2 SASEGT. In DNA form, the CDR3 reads TGTGCCAGCAGTGAGTTAGCGCTAGCCAAAAACATTCAGTACTTC. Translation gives CASSELALAKNIQYF.

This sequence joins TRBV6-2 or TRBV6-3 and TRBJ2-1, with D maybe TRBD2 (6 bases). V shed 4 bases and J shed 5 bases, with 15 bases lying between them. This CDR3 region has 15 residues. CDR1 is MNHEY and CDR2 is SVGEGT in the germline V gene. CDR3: CASSSVRRGNNEQFF. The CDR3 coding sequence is TGTGCCAGCAGTTCCGTCAGGAGGGGAAACAATGAGCAGTTCTTC.

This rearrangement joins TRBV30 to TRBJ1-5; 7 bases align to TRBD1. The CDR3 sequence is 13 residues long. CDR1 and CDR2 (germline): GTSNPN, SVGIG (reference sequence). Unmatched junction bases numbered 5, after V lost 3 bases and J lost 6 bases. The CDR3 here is CAWSQGGIQPQHF. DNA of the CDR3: TGTGCCTGGAGCCAGGGGGGGATTCAGCCCCAGCATTTT.

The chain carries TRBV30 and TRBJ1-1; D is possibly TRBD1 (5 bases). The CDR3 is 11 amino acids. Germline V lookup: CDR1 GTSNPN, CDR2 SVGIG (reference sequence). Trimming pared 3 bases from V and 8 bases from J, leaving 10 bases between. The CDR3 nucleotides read TGTGCCTGGAGCGAAGACAGAGAAGCTTTCTTT. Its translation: CAWSEDREAFF.

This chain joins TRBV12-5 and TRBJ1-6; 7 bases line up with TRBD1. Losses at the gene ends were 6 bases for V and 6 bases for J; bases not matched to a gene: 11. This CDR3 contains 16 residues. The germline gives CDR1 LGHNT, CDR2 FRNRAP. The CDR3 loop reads CASGPTGAARNSPLHF. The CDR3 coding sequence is TGTGCTAGTGGCCCAACAGGGGCCGCCCGTAATTCACCCCTCCACTTT. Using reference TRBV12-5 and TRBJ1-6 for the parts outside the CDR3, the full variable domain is DARVTQTPRHKVTEMGQEVTMRCQPILGHNTVFWYRQTMMQGLELLAYFRNRAPLDDSGMPKDRFSAEMPDATLATLKIQPSEPRDSAVYFCASGPTGAARNSPLHFGNGTRLTVT.

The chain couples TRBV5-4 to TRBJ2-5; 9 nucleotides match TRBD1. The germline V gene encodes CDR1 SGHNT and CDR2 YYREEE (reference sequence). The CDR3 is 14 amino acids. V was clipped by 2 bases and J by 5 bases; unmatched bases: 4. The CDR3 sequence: CASSLQGAGETQYF. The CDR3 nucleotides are TGTGCCAGCAGCTTACAGGGGGCGGGTGAGACCCAGTACTTC.

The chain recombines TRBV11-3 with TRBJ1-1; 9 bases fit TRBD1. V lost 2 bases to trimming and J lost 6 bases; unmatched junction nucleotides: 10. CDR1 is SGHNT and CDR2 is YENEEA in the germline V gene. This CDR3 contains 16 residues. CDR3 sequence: CASSLSTGQGRSEAFF. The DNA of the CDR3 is TGTGCCAGCAGCTTATCCACGGGACAGGGTCGTTCTGAAGCTTTCTTT.

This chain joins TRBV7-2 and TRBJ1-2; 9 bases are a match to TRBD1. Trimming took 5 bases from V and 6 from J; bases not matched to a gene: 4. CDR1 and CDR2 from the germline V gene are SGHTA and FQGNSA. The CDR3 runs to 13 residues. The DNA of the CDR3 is TGTGCCAGCAGCCCACAGGGGGCGAATGGCTACACCTTC. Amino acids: CASSPQGANGYTF.